These T cell receptor beta chains were read from a single sample in a study of long-term antiretroviral therapy in people with HIV. This table comes from immunoSEQ multiplex PCR, and its TCRdb copy is limited to in-frame clones, with some not included. The repertoire holds 25,000 to 35,000 clones, with over 75% as singletons. This sample comprised unsorted PBMCs, obtained 0.8 years before starting antiretroviral therapy. The origin of the receptors is a man younger than 35 with HIV. Each CDR3 is given with its conserved first and last residue. The D gene is left open where the match is weak. Expanded clones are given a class, and other clones once, few, many or no size at all.

V	J	size	D	DNA	CDR3
TRBV28	TRBJ1-2	NA	NA	TGTGCCAGCAGTTTAGAACAGCTCTTCCACTATGGCTACACCTTC	CASSLEQLFHYGYTF
TRBV4-3	TRBJ1-3	once	NA	TGCGCCAGCAGCCAAGATCCCCAGGGGACTTCCTCTGGAAACACCATATATTTT	CASSQDPQGTSSGNTIYF
TRBV19	TRBJ1-5	medium-sized	NA	TGTGCCAGTGGGGAGCCCCAGCATTTT	CASGEPQHF
TRBV19	TRBJ2-7	NA	NA	TGTGCCAGTAGCCCTTCTAGAGCTAGCTCCTACGAGCAGTACTTC	CASSPSRASSYEQYF
TRBV6-6	TRBJ1-1	NA	TRBD1	TGTGCCAGCAGTCCCCCCGGACAGGGGACGAACACTGAAGCTTTCTTT	CASSPPGQGTNTEAFF
TRBV7-2	TRBJ2-4	once	NA	TGTGCCAGCAGCTTACATACACGGACGGCCACAAACATTCAGTACTTC	CASSLHTRTATNIQYF
TRBV6-5	TRBJ2-3	NA	NA	TGTGCCAGCTCTCCTAGCACAGATACGCAGTATTTT	CASSPSTDTQYF
TRBV4-3	TRBJ1-5	NA	TRBD1	TGCGCCAGCAGCCAAGATGGGACAGGCTATCAGCCCCAGCATTTT	CASSQDGTGYQPQHF
TRBV6-1	TRBJ2-5	NA	NA	TGTGCCAGCAGCGAACCCTATCAAGAGACCCAGTACTTC	CASSEPYQETQYF
TRBV19	TRBJ1-4	NA	NA	TGTGCCAGTAGTATAGGACTCACAGGTCGGTTCGGAACTAATGAAAAACTGTTTTTT	CASSIGLTGRFGTNEKLFF
TRBV2	TRBJ2-5	NA	NA	TGTGCCAGCACCCGGGGGGCCGGGGGGACCCAGTACTTC	CASTRGAGGTQYF
TRBV6-1	TRBJ2-7	NA	TRBD1	TGTGCCAGCAGTATAACAGGGGCGAGATACGAGCAGTACTTC	CASSITGARYEQYF
TRBV5-1	TRBJ2-3	once	NA	TGCGCCAGCAGCTTGAGGGTGAGGGGCACAGATACGCAGTATTTT	CASSLRVRGTDTQYF
TRBV9	TRBJ2-1	NA	NA	TGTGCCAGCAGCCCACAGAGATACAATGAGCAGTTCTTC	CASSPQRYNEQFF
TRBV19	TRBJ2-1	NA	NA	TGTGCCAGTACCCTTAGCGGACTCTCCTACAATGAGCAGTTCTTC	CASTLSGLSYNEQFF
TRBV30	TRBJ1-2	NA	TRBD1	TGTGCGTGGTGGGGTTTAGGGGGCTGGAGTAACTATGGCTACACCTTC	CAWWGLGGWSNYGYTF
TRBV6-5	TRBJ2-2	NA	TRBD2	TGTGCCAGCAGTCTGGCGGGAGGTGGAACCGGGGAGCTGTTTTTT	CASSLAGGGTGELFF
TRBV25-1	TRBJ2-1	NA	NA	TGTGCCAGCAGTGAAAATGAGCAGTTCTTC	CASSENEQFF
TRBV7-8	TRBJ2-5	NA	NA	TGTGCCAGCAGTTCCCAGGGGCCGAGGGAGACCCAGTACTTC	CASSSQGPRETQYF
TRBV12-5	TRBJ2-7	NA	NA	TGTGCTAGTGGTTTGGGTGGGGGAGCAGGGCAGTACTTC	CASGLGGGAGQYF
TRBV9	TRBJ1-4	NA	NA	TGTGCCAGCAGCGTAACAGGGAGGACTAATGAAAAACTGTTTTTT	CASSVTGRTNEKLFF
TRBV2	TRBJ2-3	NA	NA	TGTGCCCGCAGCGGATCCGTCACAGATACGCAGTATTTT	CARSGSVTDTQYF
TRBV9	TRBJ2-7	NA	NA	TGTGCCAGCAGCCTTACGGACCTCTTCTACGAGCAGTACTTC	CASSLTDLFYEQYF
TRBV27	TRBJ2-5	NA	NA	TGTGCCAGCAGCAGGACCTTAAGGCCGGGGAAGACCCAGTACTTC	CASSRTLRPGKTQYF
TRBV2	TRBJ2-7	few	TRBD2	TGTGCCAGCAGAGCTAGCGGGTCGAGCTCCTACGAGCAGTACTTC	CASRASGSSSYEQYF
TRBV7-8	TRBJ1-2	NA	NA	TGTGCCAGCAGCTTAGCAGGGCTAAACTATGGCTACACCTTC	CASSLAGLNYGYTF
TRBV5-6	TRBJ2-6	NA	NA	TGTGCCAGCAGCTTCTCCGCAGAGTCTGGGGCCAACGTCCTGACTTTC	CASSFSAESGANVLTF
TRBV27	TRBJ1-3	NA	NA	TGTGCCAGCAGTTTGGGCCTACACTCTGGAAACACCATATATTTT	CASSLGLHSGNTIYF
TRBV6-5	TRBJ1-2	NA	NA	TGTGCCAGCAGTTACCCTGGGAACTATGGCTACACCTTC	CASSYPGNYGYTF
TRBV18	TRBJ1-1	once	NA	TGTGCCAGCTCACCGAGATCAGACACTGAAGCTTTCTTT	CASSPRSDTEAFF
TRBV11-3	TRBJ1-1	NA	NA	TGTGCCAGCAGCTTAGGGGGGGATCAGGCTTTCTTT	CASSLGGDQAFF
TRBV5-1	TRBJ1-2	NA	TRBD1	TGCGCCAGCAGGAGTGGGGACAGTCGGCACTTCTATGGCTACACCTTC	CASRSGDSRHFYGYTF
TRBV15	TRBJ2-1	NA	NA	TGTGCCACCAGCAGAGATGGTCCGGGTGGGCCAGACAATGAGCAGTTCTTC	CATSRDGPGGPDNEQFF
TRBV4-3	TRBJ2-7	NA	NA	TGCGCCAGCAGCCAAGTAGTGGTAGGACGGGGGGCCTCAAAAATGTACGAGCAGTACTTC	CASSQVVVGRGASKMYEQYF
TRBV7-9	TRBJ1-1	NA	TRBD1	TGTGCCACCACGGAGACAGGGGACACTGAAGCTTTCTTT	CATTETGDTEAFF
TRBV12-5	TRBJ2-3	NA	TRBD2	TGTGCTAGTGCCGTCGCAGGAGCGGGGGGCACAGATACGCAGTATTTT	CASAVAGAGGTDTQYF
TRBV6-1	TRBJ2-1	NA	TRBD1	TGTGCCAGCTTAAGGGGGCGCCACAATGAGCAGTTCTTC	CASLRGRHNEQFF
TRBV5-5	TRBJ1-3	NA	TRBD1	TGTGCCAGCAGCTCGGACAGGGGATACTCCTCTGGAAACACCATATATTTT	CASSSDRGYSSGNTIYF
TRBV6-1	TRBJ2-7	NA	NA	TGTGCCAGCAGTGAATTCTCCTACGAGCAGTACTTC	CASSEFSYEQYF
TRBV7-3	TRBJ2-2	NA	NA	TGTGCCAGCAGCTTAACGGGAAACAGGGGAGGGGCCGGGGAGCTGTTTTTT	CASSLTGNRGGAGELFF
TRBV7-9	TRBJ2-3	NA	NA	TGTGCCAGCAGCTTAGCGCTCCCCGGGACGGTGCAGTATTTT	CASSLALPGTVQYF
TRBV27	TRBJ2-5	NA	NA	TGTGCCAGCAGTTTTTCGGTGGGAGAGACCCAGTACTTC	CASSFSVGETQYF
TRBV11-2	TRBJ2-1	NA	TRBD2	TGTGCCAGCAGCTTAGAGGTTACGGGAGGGCCCGGCAATGAGCAGTTCTTC	CASSLEVTGGPGNEQFF
TRBV7-8	TRBJ2-1	NA	NA	TGTGCCAGCAGCGCTTCGGGCTCCCCGGCGAATGAGCAGTTCTTC	CASSASGSPANEQFF
TRBV19	TRBJ2-1	NA	NA	TGTGCCAGTAGTGCAATACCAAGCTCCTACAATGAGCAGTTCTTC	CASSAIPSSYNEQFF
TRBV7-2	TRBJ2-7	NA	NA	TGTGCCAGCAACCCAGGGGGGGTCTACGAGCAGTACTTC	CASNPGGVYEQYF
TRBV11-3	TRBJ2-7	NA	NA	TGTGCCAGCAGCCCTCTGGCAGGGAGCGAGCAGTACTTC	CASSPLAGSEQYF
TRBV5-6	TRBJ1-2	NA	TRBD1	TGTGCCAGCTTCTCACAGGGGACCTATGGCTACACCTTC	CASFSQGTYGYTF
TRBV4-3	TRBJ2-3	once	NA	TGCGCCAGCAGCCGAGTGACAGGAAGGACCACAGATACGCAGTATTTT	CASSRVTGRTTDTQYF
TRBV9	TRBJ2-7	NA	NA	TGTGCCAGCAGTCGTGACGGAGGGGGTTTCTACGAGCAGTACTTC	CASSRDGGGFYEQYF
TRBV19	TRBJ1-5	NA	NA	TGTGGCTCAGGGGGCAATCAGCCCCAGCATTTT	CGSGGNQPQHF
TRBV15	TRBJ2-5	NA	NA	TGTGCCACCAGCAGGCGCCGAGGACAAGAGACCCAGTACTTC	CATSRRRGQETQYF
TRBV5-6	TRBJ2-5	NA	NA	TGTGCCAGCACCCTTGAAGGGGAGACCCAGTACTTC	CASTLEGETQYF
TRBV4-3	TRBJ1-5	NA	NA	TGCGCCAGCAGCCAAGATTCGGGGGAGGGTCAGCCCCAGCATTTT	CASSQDSGEGQPQHF
TRBV27	TRBJ2-7	NA	TRBD1	TGTGCCAGCAGTTACCGGGACAGGGTTGGGGCGCAGTACTTC	CASSYRDRVGAQYF